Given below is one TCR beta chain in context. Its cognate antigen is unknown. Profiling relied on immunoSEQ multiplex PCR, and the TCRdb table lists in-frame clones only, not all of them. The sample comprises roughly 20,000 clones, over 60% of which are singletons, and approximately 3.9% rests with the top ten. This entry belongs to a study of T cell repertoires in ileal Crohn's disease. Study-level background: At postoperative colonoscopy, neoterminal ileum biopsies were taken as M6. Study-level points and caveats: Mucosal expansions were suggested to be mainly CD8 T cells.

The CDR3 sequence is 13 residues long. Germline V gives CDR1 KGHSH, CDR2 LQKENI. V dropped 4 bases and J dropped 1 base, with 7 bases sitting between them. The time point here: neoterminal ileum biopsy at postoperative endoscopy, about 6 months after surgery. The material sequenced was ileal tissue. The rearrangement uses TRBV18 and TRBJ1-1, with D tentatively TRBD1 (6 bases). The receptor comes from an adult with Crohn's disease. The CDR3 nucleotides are TGTGCCAGCTCACAACAGGGGAACACTGAAGCTTTCTTT. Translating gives CASSQQGNTEAFF.